The clone carrying this T cell receptor (beta chain) was counted a single time. Antigen specificity is unknown. Sequenced by immunoSEQ multiplex PCR; TCRdb stores in-frame clones only, minus some. Of around 130,000 clones in the sample, about 90% were seen once. CDR1 is SGHVS, CDR2 FQNEAQ, per germline. Trimming left V 3 bases short and J 6 bases short, with 11 bases between. The length of the CDR3 is 13 residues. The sample comes from a study of CD4+ T cells in melanoma. Regarding the study as a whole: CD8+ T cell, macrophage and B cell function reportedly correlated with neoantigen-specific CD4+ T cells. Diverse differentiation states were reported for melanoma neoantigen-specific CD4+ T cells.

The V gene is TRBV7-8, the J gene TRBJ1-2, with D possibly TRBD1 on 6 matching bases. This TCR derives from a human donor with melanoma. This CDR3 reads CASSFSQGHGYTF. CDR3 sequence (DNA): TGTGCCAGCAGCTTTTCACAGGGCCATGGCTACACCTTC.